The 5 T cell receptor delta chains below all came from one sample that was sequenced in a study of γδ T cells in repeated Plasmodium falciparum infection. Flow sorting of PBMC yielded separate Vgamma9/Vdelta2+ and Vdelta2-negative gammadelta T cell populations for bulk repertoire analysis. TCRdb reapplied CATT to the multiplex PCR reads. The sample lists more than 70,000 delta-chain clones, roughly 0.98% seen once, with over 8.5% in the top ten. The specimen sequenced was gamma-delta T cells from blood. The receptors were gathered from a pool of human donors (malaria-infected and uninfected, not separated).

Comment on this clone: A far larger clone is off by one base, so a read error is likely. Other nucleotide sequences in the sample specify the same CDR3. The CDR3, as DNA: TGTGCTTATAGGAGTAAGATTTCCTTCCTAGACCCTACTGGGGGACACGGGACAGATAAACTCATCTTT. This codes for CAYRSKISFLDPTGGHGTDKLIF. The chain carries TRAV38-2/DV8 and TRDJ1, with a tentative D call TRDD3 (9 bases). Germline CDR1 is TSESDYY and CDR2 is QEAYKQQN. The CDR3 extends over 23 amino acids. The germline V and J ends were trimmed by 2 bases and 5 bases, with 40 bases remaining between them.

This clone was recorded many times. The rearrangement uses TRDV2 and TRDJ3; the match to TRDD3 covers 12 bases. The CDR3 covers 20 residues. V was pared by 0 bases and J by 1 base, with 6 bases of the junction left unmatched. Germline V gene sequence: CDR1 GEAIGNYY, CDR2 EKD. DNA of the CDR3: TGTGCCTGTGACACCGTACTGGGGGATACACGGTCCTGGGACACCCGACAGATGTTTTTC. Protein sequence: CACDTVLGDTRSWDTRQMFF.

This clone occurred many times. The protein held in TCRdb is that of a much larger clone and does not match this DNA's translation at residue 7, likely because of a read error; the protein shown is translated from the DNA. This rearrangement joins TRDV2 to TRDJ1; 8 bases fit TRDD3. Here the J gene came from matching the DNA to germline, since TCRdb omits it. Germline V gene lookup returns CDR1 GEAIGNYY and CDR2 EKD. The V and J ends lost 0 bases and 0 bases, in that order; junction bases with no gene match: 8. The CDR3 spans 17 residues. CDR3 nucleotide sequence: TGTGCCTGTGACACCGTCGCCGGGATACGAAACACCGATAAACTCATCTTT. Translating it yields CACDTVAGIRNTDKLIF.

Comments on this clone: It differs at one base from a far larger clone, so likely a read error. This same CDR3 is encoded by further DNA sequences in the sample. The chain joins TRDV2 to TRDJ1; 8 bases are a match to TRDD3. This CDR3 has 18 residues. V was pared by 3 bases and J by 0 bases, with 14 bases of the junction left unmatched. Germline values: CDR1 GEAIGNYY, CDR2 EKD. The CDR3 is CACDLISTGGIYTDKLIF. CDR3 DNA sequence: TGTGCCTGTGACCTAATTAGTACTGGGGGCATATACACCGATAAACTCATCTTT.

This clone was detected only a few times. The protein TCRdb lists belongs to a much larger clone and differs from this DNA's translation at residue 7, which points to a read error; the protein shown is made from the DNA. The rearrangement links TRDV2 to TRDJ1, with 8 bases that match TRDD3. The J gene comes from matching the DNA to germline here; TCRdb lacks it. This CDR3 has 18 amino acids. Germline CDR1 and CDR2: GEAIGNYY and EKD. V lost 0 bases to trimming and J lost 1 base; unmatched junction nucleotides: 12. The CDR3, as DNA: TGTGCCTGTGACACCGTTTTCCGACTGGGGGGGGGCACCGATAAACTCATCTTT. This gives the protein CACDTVFRLGGGTDKLIF.